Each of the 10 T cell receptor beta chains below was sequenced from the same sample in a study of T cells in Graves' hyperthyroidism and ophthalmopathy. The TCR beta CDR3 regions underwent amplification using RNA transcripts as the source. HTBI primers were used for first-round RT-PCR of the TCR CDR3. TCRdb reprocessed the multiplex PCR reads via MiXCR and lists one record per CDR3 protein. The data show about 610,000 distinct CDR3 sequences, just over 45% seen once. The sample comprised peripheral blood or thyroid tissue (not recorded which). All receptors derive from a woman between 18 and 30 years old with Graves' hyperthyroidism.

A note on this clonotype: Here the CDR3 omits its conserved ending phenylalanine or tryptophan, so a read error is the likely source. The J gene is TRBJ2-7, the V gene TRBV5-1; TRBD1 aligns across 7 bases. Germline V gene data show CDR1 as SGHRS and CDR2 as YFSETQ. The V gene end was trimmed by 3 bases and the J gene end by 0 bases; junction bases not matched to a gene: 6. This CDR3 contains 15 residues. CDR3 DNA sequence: TGCGCCAGCAGCTACACAGGGGCCCTCTCCTACGAGCAGTACTCC. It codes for CASSYTGALSYEQYS.

CDR3 amino acids: CSASSDSGSTYEQYF. In DNA, the CDR3 is TGCAGTGCCAGCAGTGACAGCGGGAGCACCTACGAGCAGTACTTC. The chain carries TRBV20-1 and TRBJ2-7; 8 nucleotides match TRBD2. Germline loops: CDR1 DFQATT, CDR2 SNEGSKA (reference sequence). The J segment lost 2 bases and the V segment lost 6 bases, leaving 12 bases of the junction unmatched. CDR3 size: 15 residues.

This CDR3 reads CASSLAHDTLYEQYF. The DNA of the CDR3 is TGTGCCAGCAGCTTAGCCCACGACACCTTATACGAGCAGTACTTC. The chain employs TRBV7-8 and TRBJ2-7; D gene unclear. Germline values: CDR1 SGHVS, CDR2 FQNEAQ. The CDR3 has 15 amino acids. The V gene lost 0 bases and the J gene lost 4 bases, with 13 bases spanning the gap.

CDR3 DNA: TGTGCCAGCAGAGGGGGGATAGCGACTAATGAAAAACTGTTTTTT. This translates into CASRGGIATNEKLFF. V gene TRBV6-1 combines with J gene TRBJ1-4; D might be TRBD1 (6 bases). V lost 6 bases to trimming and J lost 2 bases, with 13 bases between them. Germline V gene sequence: CDR1 MNHNS, CDR2 SASEGT. There are 15 residues in the CDR3.

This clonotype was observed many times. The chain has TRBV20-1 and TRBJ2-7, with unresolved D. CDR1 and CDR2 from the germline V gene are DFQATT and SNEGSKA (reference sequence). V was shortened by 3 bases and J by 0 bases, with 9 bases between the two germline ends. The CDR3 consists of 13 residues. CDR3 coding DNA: TGCAGTGCTAGCTACAAGTACTCCTACGAGCAGTACTTC. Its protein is CSASYKYSYEQYF.

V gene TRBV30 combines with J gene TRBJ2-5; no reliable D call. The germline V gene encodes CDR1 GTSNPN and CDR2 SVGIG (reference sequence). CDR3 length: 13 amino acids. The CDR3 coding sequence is TGTGCGTGGGAACAGAGCCCCCAAGAGACCCAGTACTTC. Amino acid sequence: CAWEQSPQETQYF.

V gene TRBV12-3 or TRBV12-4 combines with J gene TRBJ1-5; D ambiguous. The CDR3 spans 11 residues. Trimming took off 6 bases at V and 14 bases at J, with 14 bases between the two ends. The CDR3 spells CASSLRRSEHF. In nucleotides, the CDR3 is TGTGCCAGCAGCCTAAGACGGTCCGAGCATTTT.

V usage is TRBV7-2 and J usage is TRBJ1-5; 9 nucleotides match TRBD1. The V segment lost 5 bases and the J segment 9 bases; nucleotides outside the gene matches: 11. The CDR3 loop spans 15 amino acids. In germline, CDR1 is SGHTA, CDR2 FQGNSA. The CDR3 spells CASSPGQGRGLPQHF. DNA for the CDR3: TGTGCCAGCAGCCCGGGACAGGGAAGGGGGCTGCCCCAGCATTTT.

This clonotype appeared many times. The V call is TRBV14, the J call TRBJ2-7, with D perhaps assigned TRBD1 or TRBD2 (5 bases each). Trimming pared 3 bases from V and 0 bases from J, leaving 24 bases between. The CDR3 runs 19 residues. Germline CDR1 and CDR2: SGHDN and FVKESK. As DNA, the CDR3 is TGTGCCAGCAGCCATAGGCGCCCACCCCGGGACCCAAGCTCCTACGAGCAGTACTTC. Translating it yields CASSHRRPPRDPSSYEQYF.

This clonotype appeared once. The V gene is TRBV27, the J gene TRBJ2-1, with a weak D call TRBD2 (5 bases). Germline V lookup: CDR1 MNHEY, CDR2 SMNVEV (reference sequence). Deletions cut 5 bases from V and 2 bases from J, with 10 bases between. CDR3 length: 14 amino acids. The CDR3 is CASSPRRTYNEQFF. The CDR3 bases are TGTGCCAGCAGTCCGAGGAGGACCTACAATGAGCAGTTCTTC.